One sample yielded the 2 T cell receptor beta chains listed below, sequenced in a study of T cells after yellow fever vaccination. MiXCR was run by TCRdb on the 5' RACE reads, yielding one entry per CDR3 protein. Of 350,000 to 450,000 distinct CDR3 sequences listed, around 20% were seen once; the top ten hold roughly a sixth. Sequences were derived from PBMCs, sampled before the yellow fever booster vaccination. These receptors were obtained from a man younger than 35 who received the YFV17D yellow fever vaccine.

This rearrangement joins TRBV7-9 to TRBJ2-1; D may match TRBD1 or TRBD2 (6 bases each). The ends were cut back, 3 bases at V and 14 bases at J, with 14 bases in the middle. Germline lookup yields CDR1 SEHNR and CDR2 FQNEAQ (reference sequence). The CDR3 has 12 residues. CDR3: CASSLGGTQEFF. The DNA of the CDR3 is TGTGCCAGCAGCTTGGGGGGCACTCAGGAGTTCTTC.

The chain joins TRBV7-8 to TRBJ2-1; 15 bases fit TRBD2. Trimming at V came to 3 bases and at J to 7 bases, leaving 7 bases not matched to a gene. Germline values: CDR1 SGHVS, CDR2 FQNEAQ. The CDR3 totals 17 residues. The CDR3 protein is CASSFRTSGGAENEQFF. DNA of the CDR3: TGTGCCAGCAGCTTTCGGACTAGCGGGGGGGCGGAGAATGAGCAGTTCTTC.